This T cell receptor (beta chain) was documented in a study of tumor and adjacent non-tumor tissue in lung cancer. CDR3 size: 15 residues. Per the germline V gene, CDR1 is MDHEN and CDR2 is SYDVKM. With 3 bases removed from V and 5 bases from J, the gap between germline ends came to 14 bases. The template was RNA from unsorted bulk tissue. Points from the study as a whole: Patients with more diverse tumor TCRs had worse survival. Tumor repertoires had a smaller top 100 clone share than normal lung.

On this clonotype: Its target is unknown. A much bigger clone sits one base away, suggesting this may be a read error.

TCRbeta libraries were built with three rounds of nested PCR, modified from ARM-PCR. TCRdb processed the multiplex PCR reads anew with MiXCR; each CDR3 protein has one entry. The sample shows 70,000 or so distinct CDR3 sequences, roughly 56% of them seen only once. The origin of this receptor is a man aged 50 to 59 with non-small cell lung cancer. This chain joins TRBV28 and TRBJ2-1, with D unclear. Sequenced input: lung tumor tissue. The DNA of the CDR3 is TGTGCCAGCAGTTTTTGGTCCCCGAAGGACAATGAGCAGTTCTTC. Residues: CASSFWSPKDNEQFF.